This TCR beta chain was observed in a study of blood T cell repertoires in COVID-19. Sequencing was performed with immunoSEQ multiplex PCR; in TCRdb, only in-frame clones are kept and a portion is missing. The data contain over 200,000 clones, nearly 90% of them singletons. Participants were aged about 18 to 89 years from about two dozen US areas. Clinical history reported by participants formed the basis on which cohorts were assigned. Input material: PBMCs or T cells enriched from blood (not recorded which). The clonotype was recovered from a man younger than 45 who had been exposed to COVID-19.

In DNA form, the CDR3 reads TGTGCCAGCAGCCTCGACAGGGGGGTTGAAGCTTTCTTT. Its translation is CASSLDRGVEAFF. The chain carries TRBV28 and TRBJ1-1, with 9 bases fitting TRBD1. V shed 6 bases, J shed 7 bases, and the junction held 6 bases outside the gene matches. Germline values: CDR1 MDHEN, CDR2 SYDVKM. The CDR3 has 13 amino acids.